This TCR beta chain was recorded in a study of cytotoxic CD8 clonotypes in ibrutinib-treated CLL. Profiled with immunoSEQ multiplex PCR; TCRdb holds only in-frame clones, not every one. The repertoire includes roughly 330,000 clones, 67% of them detected once, and just under 6.5% sits in the top ten. This CDR3 comprises 15 residues. Unmatched junction bases numbered 7, after V lost 5 bases and J lost 4 bases. The germline gives CDR1 SGHTA, CDR2 FQGNSA. This receptor was obtained from a human donor with chronic lymphocytic leukemia. The sample was PBMCs, taken after 36 months of ibrutinib treatment. The chain links TRBV7-2 to TRBJ1-5; TRBD1 matches 8 bases. CDR3 nucleotides: TGTGCCAGCAGCCCTGGACAGGGTCGGAATCAGCCCCAGCATTTT. Amino acid sequence: CASSPGQGRNQPQHF. The full variable domain, in which reference TRBV7-2 and TRBJ1-5 provide the parts outside the CDR3, is GAGVSQSPSNKVTEKGKDVELRCDPISGHTALYWYRQSLGQGLEFLIYFQGNSAPDKSGLPSDRFSAERTGGSVSTLTIQRTQQEDSAVYLCASSPGQGRNQPQHFGDGTRLSIL.